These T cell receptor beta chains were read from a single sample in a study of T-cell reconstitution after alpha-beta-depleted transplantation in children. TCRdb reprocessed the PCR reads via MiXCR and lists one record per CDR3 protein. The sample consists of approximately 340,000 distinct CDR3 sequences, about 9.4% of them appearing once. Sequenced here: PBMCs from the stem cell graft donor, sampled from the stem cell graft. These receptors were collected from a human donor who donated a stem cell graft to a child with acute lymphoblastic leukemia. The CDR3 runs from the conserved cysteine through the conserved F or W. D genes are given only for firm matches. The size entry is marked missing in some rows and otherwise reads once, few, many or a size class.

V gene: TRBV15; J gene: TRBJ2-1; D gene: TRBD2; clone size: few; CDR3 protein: CATSINSGRAYNEQFF; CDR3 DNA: TGTGCCACCAGCATCAATAGCGGGAGGGCATACAATGAGCAGTTCTTC
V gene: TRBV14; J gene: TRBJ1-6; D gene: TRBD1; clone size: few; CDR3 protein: CASSPQGEKGSPLHF; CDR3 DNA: TGTGCCAGCAGCCCACAGGGGGAAAAAGGTTCACCCCTCCACTTT
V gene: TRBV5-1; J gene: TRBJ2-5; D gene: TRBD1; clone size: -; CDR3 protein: CASSSGTDQETQYF; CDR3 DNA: TGCGCCAGCTCGTCCGGGACAGACCAAGAGACCCAGTACTTC
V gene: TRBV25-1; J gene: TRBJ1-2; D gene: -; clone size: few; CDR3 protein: CASSEPGGGGYTF; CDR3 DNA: TGTGCCAGCAGTGAGCCGGGGGGTGGTGGCTACACCTTC
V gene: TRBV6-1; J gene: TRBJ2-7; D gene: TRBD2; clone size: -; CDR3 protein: CGSKGGAEQYF; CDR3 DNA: TGTGGTTCAAAGGGAGGGGCCGAGCAGTACTTC
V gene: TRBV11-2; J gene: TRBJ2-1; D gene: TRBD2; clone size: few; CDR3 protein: CASSSYSIGLAGFSYNEQFF; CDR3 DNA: TGTGCCAGCAGTTCTTACTCAATCGGACTAGCGGGATTCTCCTACAATGAGCAGTTCTTC
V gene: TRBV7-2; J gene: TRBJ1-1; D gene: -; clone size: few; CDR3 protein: CASSLFNTEAFF; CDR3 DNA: TGTGCCAGCAGCCTCTTCAACACTGAAGCTTTCTTT
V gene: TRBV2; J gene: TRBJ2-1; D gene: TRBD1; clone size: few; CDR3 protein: CASSADRGGNEQFF; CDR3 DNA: TGTGCCAGCAGTGCCGACAGGGGGGGAAATGAGCAGTTCTTC
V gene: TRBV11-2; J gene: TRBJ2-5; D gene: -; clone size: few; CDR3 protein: CASSLAGPQETQYF; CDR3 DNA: TGTGCCAGCAGCTTAGCAGGCCCCCAAGAGACCCAGTACTTC
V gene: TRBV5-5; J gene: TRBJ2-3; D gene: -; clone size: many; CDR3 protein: CASSLALAATDTQYF; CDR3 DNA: TGTGCCAGCAGCTTGGCCTTAGCGGCTACAGATACGCAGTATTTT
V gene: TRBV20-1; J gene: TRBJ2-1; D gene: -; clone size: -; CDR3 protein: CSARPAGQRYNEQFF; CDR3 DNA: TGCAGTGCTAGACCTGCGGGACAGAGATACAATGAGCAGTTCTTC
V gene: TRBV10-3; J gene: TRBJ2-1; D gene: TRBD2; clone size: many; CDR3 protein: CAIVAGDIEFF; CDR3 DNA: TGTGCCATCGTCGCGGGAGATATTGAGTTCTTC
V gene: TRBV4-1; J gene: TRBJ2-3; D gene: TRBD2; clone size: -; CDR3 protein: CASSQGLLAVTDTQYF; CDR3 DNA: TGCGCCAGCAGCCAAGGCCTGCTAGCGGTCACAGATACGCAGTATTTT
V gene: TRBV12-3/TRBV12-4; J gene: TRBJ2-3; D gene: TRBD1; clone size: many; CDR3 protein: CASSSRTGRTDTQYF; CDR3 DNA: TGTGCCAGCAGTTCCCGGACAGGGCGCACAGATACGCAGTATTTT
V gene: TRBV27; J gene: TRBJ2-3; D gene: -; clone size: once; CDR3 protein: CASSLKGGREGGTQYF; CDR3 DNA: TGTGCCAGCAGTTTAAAGGGGGGAAGGGAGGGGGGTACGCAGTATTTT
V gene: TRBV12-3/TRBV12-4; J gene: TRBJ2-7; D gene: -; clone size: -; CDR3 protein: CASSRRTTNYEQYF; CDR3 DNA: TGTGCCAGCAGTCGTAGGACGACTAACTACGAGCAGTACTTC
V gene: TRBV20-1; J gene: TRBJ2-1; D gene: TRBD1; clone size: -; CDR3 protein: CSARDDQGAYNEQFF; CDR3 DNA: TGCAGTGCTAGAGACGATCAGGGGGCGTACAATGAGCAGTTCTTC
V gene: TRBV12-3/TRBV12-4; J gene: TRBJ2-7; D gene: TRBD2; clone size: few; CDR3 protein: CASSSRGTSFYEQYF; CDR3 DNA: TGTGCCAGCAGTTCCCGCGGGACTAGCTTCTACGAGCAGTACTTC
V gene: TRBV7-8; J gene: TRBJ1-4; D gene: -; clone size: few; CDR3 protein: CASSPLRVISGVLGEKLFF; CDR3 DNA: TGTGCCAGCAGCCCTCTGAGGGTGATCTCCGGTGTATTAGGTGAAAAACTGTTTTTT
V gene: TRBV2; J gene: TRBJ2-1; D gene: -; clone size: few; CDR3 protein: CASSDSSLGYNEQFF; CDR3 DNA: TGTGCCAGCAGCGACAGCTCCCTAGGGTACAATGAGCAGTTCTTC
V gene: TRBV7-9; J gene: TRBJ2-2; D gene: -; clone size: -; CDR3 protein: CASSLFSVNTGELFF; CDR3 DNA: TGTGCCAGCAGCTTATTTTCGGTGAACACCGGGGAGCTGTTTTTT
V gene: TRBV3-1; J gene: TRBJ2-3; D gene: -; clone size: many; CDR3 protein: CASSQGGDTQYF; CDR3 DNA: TGTGCCAGCAGCCAGGGGGGAGATACGCAGTATTTT
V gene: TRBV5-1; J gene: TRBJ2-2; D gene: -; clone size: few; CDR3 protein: CASSRGRPDTGELFF; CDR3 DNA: TGCGCCAGCAGCAGGGGGAGGCCGGACACCGGGGAGCTGTTTTTT
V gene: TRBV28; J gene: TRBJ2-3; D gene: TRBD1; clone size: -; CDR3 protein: CASSPPTGVETDTQYF; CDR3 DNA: TGTGCCAGCAGTCCTCCGACAGGGGTGGAAACAGATACGCAGTATTTT
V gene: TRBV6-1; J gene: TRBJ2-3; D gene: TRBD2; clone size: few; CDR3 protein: CASSRGGLAGATDTQYF; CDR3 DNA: TGTGCCAGCAGTCGCGGGGGACTAGCGGGAGCCACAGATACGCAGTATTTT
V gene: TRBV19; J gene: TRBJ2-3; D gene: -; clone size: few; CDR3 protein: CASSIDEAGRTDTQYF; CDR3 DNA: TGTGCCAGTAGTATAGATGAGGCAGGTCGCACAGATACGCAGTATTTT
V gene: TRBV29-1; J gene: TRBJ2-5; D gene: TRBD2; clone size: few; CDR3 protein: CSVEDRDWGGETQYF; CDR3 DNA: TGCAGCGTTGAAGATCGGGACTGGGGGGGGGAGACCCAGTACTTC
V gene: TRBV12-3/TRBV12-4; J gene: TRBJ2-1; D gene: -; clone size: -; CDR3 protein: CASTLREFSYNEQFF; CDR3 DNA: TGTGCCAGCACCCTCAGGGAATTCTCCTACAATGAGCAGTTCTTC
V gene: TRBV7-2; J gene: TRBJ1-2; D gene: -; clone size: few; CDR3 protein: CASSPGGSYTF; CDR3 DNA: TGTGCCAGCAGCCCCGGGGGATCATACACCTTC
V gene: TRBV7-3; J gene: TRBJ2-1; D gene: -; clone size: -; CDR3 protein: CASSLNSVEQFF; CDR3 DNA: TGTGCCAGCAGCTTAAACAGTGTTGAGCAGTTCTTC
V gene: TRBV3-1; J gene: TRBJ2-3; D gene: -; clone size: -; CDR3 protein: CACSSLGHFGVPPDTQYF; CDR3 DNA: TGTGCCTGCAGTTCACTAGGACACTTCGGAGTCCCCCCAGATACGCAGTATTTT
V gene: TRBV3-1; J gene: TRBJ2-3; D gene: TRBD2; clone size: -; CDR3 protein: CASSQEGLAGGQADTQYF; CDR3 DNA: TGTGCCAGCAGCCAAGAAGGGCTAGCGGGAGGGCAGGCAGATACGCAGTATTTT
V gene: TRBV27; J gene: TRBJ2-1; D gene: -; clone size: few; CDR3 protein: CASSMTENNEQFF; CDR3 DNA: TGTGCCAGCAGCATGACAGAAAACAATGAGCAGTTCTTC
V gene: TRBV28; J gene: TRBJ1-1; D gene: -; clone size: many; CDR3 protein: CASTLVWGDNTEAFF; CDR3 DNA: TGTGCCAGCACGCTAGTTTGGGGGGACAACACTGAAGCTTTCTTT
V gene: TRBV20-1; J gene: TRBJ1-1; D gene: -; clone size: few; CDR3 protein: CSAAGGRNTEAFF; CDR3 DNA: TGCAGTGCTGCCGGTGGGAGGAACACTGAAGCTTTCTTT
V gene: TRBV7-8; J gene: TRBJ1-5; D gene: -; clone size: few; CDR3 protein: CASSFPGPINQPQHF; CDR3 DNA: TGTGCCAGCAGCTTCCCCGGGCCGATCAATCAGCCCCAGCATTTT
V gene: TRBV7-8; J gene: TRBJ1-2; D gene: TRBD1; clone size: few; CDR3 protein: CASSLDRQGELGYTF; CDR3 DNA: TGTGCCAGCAGCTTAGACCGACAGGGTGAGCTCGGCTACACCTTC
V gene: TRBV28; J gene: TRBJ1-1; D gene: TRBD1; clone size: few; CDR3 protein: CASSHPDRAGFGTEAFF; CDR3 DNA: TGTGCCAGCAGTCACCCGGACAGGGCGGGGTTTGGGACTGAAGCTTTCTTT
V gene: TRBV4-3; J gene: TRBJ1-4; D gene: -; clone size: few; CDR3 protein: CASSLDAGRLFF; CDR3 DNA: TGCGCCAGCAGCCTTGATGCGGGCCGACTGTTTTTT
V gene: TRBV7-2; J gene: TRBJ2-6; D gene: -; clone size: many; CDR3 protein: CASSLGGGGANVLTF; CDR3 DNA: TGTGCCAGCAGCTTAGGAGGGGGAGGGGCCAACGTCCTGACTTTC